The 14 T cell receptor beta chains in this list originate from one sample, sequenced in a study of cytomegalovirus exposure and HLA in healthy donors. Primers included in the PCR were 60 Vbeta and 13 Jbeta primers. TCRdb's copy holds only in-frame clones and misses some; the assay was immunoSEQ multiplex PCR. The sample has 100,000 to 150,000 clones; approximately 80% are singletons. Material: PBMCs. The source is a girl aged 2 to 9 in good health and CMV-seronegative.

The V call is TRBV11-2, the J call TRBJ2-3; tentatively, D is TRBD2 (6 bases). This CDR3 comprises 15 residues. Trimming stripped 1 base from V and 3 bases from J, with 11 bases between. Germline-derived CDR1 and CDR2 are SGHAT and FQNNGV. The DNA for the CDR3 is TGTGCCAGCAGCTTAGCGGGAGTGTTGACAGATACGCAGTATTTT. Translated, it gives CASSLAGVLTDTQYF.

In its sample, this clone was seen once. The gene calls are TRBV2 and TRBJ2-5; D might be TRBD2 (6 bases). Germline V gene data show CDR1 as SNHLY and CDR2 as FYNNEI. The CDR3 is made up of 15 amino acids. V lost 7 bases and J 2 bases, leaving 17 bases between the germline ends. The CDR3 nucleotides are TGTGCCAGCACCCTAGCGCCCTGGGGGCAAGAGACCCAGTACTTC. Encoded protein: CASTLAPWGQETQYF.

The genes are TRBV7-2 and TRBJ1-5; no clear D. V was cut by 2 bases and J by 0 bases, with 5 bases left in between. This CDR3 comprises 14 residues. CDR1 is SGHTA and CDR2 is FQGNSA in the germline V gene. The CDR3 loop reads CASSLSYSNQPQHF. CDR3 bases: TGTGCCAGCAGCTTATCTTATAGCAATCAGCCCCAGCATTTT.

The genes are TRBV19 and TRBJ2-2; the match to TRBD2 covers 8 bases. V lost 10 bases, J lost 5 bases, and 12 bases stayed unmatched. The CDR3 length is 15 residues. The germline V gene has CDR1 LNHDA and CDR2 SQIVND (reference sequence). CDR3 region: CATTRGTSGTGELFF. The CDR3 DNA reads TGTGCCACCACACGTGGCACTAGCGGTACCGGGGAGCTGTTTTTT.

This clone showed up just a few times. CDR3 DNA sequence: TGTGCCAGCAGCTTGAGGGGGCGAACTGAAGCTTTCTTT. Its translation is CASSLRGRTEAFF. The J gene is TRBJ1-1, the V gene TRBV7-3; 7 bases fit TRBD1. Germline V gene sequence: CDR1 SGHTA, CDR2 FQGTGA. The CDR3 has 13 residues. V shed 3 bases and J 5 bases; nucleotides not matched to a gene: 3.

The rearrangement uses TRBV2 and TRBJ2-1, with D tentatively TRBD2 (6 bases). Germline assignment: CDR1 SNHLY and CDR2 FYNNEI. Trimming took 10 bases from V and 6 from J, leaving 16 bases between them. The CDR3 length is 13 residues. The CDR3 DNA follows: TGTGCCACATACGGGAGTCCTTTCAATGAGCAGTTCTTC. This sequence encodes CATYGSPFNEQFF. Combining the CDR3 with reference TRBV2 and TRBJ2-1 gives the whole variable domain EPEVTQTPSHQVTQMGQEVILRCVPISNHLYFYWYRQILGQKVEFLVSFYNNEISEKSEIFDDQFSVERPDGSNFTLKIRSTKLEDSAMYFCATYGSPFNEQFFGPGTRLTVL.

V is TRBV2 and J is TRBJ1-2, with 8 bases matching TRBD1. The CDR3 runs 16 residues. CDR1 is SNHLY and CDR2 is FYNNEI in the germline V gene. Germline trimming cut 6 bases from V and 1 base from J; bases unmatched to any gene: 10. The CDR3: CASSSTTGANNYGYTF. The CDR3 DNA reads TGTGCCAGCAGCTCCACGACAGGGGCCAATAACTATGGCTACACCTTC. The full variable domain, with the rest looked up from reference TRBV2 and TRBJ1-2, is EPEVTQTPSHQVTQMGQEVILRCVPISNHLYFYWYRQILGQKVEFLVSFYNNEISEKSEIFDDQFSVERPDGSNFTLKIRSTKLEDSAMYFCASSSTTGANNYGYTFGSGTRLTVV.

This chain connects TRBV28 to TRBJ1-4, with 8 bases identical to TRBD1. Germline V CDR1 and CDR2: MDHEN, SYDVKM. There are 16 residues in the CDR3. After removal of 4 bases from V and 3 bases from J, the junction contained 7 bases not matched to a gene. DNA for the CDR3: TGTGCCAGCAGTTCCCGAGCGGACAGGGCTAATGAAAAACTGTTTTTT. Translation gives CASSSRADRANEKLFF. Complete variable domain (other parts from reference TRBV28 and TRBJ1-4): DVKVTQSSRYLVKRTGEKVFLECVQDMDHENMFWYRQDPGLGLRLIYFSYDVKMKEKGDIPEGYSVSREKKERFSLILESASTNQTSMYLCASSSRADRANEKLFFGSGTQLSVL.

The rearrangement links TRBV28 to TRBJ2-2, with 10 bases that match TRBD1. Germline CDR1 is MDHEN and CDR2 is SYDVKM. The CDR3 runs to 15 residues. Trimming took 7 bases from V and 4 from J; bases not matched to a gene: 6. The CDR3 loop is CASIEDRGVTGELFF. In nucleotides, the CDR3 is TGTGCCAGCATTGAGGACAGGGGGGTCACCGGGGAGCTGTTTTTT. The variable domain in full, completed from reference TRBV28 and TRBJ2-2, reads DVKVTQSSRYLVKRTGEKVFLECVQDMDHENMFWYRQDPGLGLRLIYFSYDVKMKEKGDIPEGYSVSREKKERFSLILESASTNQTSMYLCASIEDRGVTGELFFGEGSRLTVL.

The CDR3 nucleotides are TGTGCCTGGGGTACGGGACAGGGGACCTACGAGCAGTACTTC. It encodes CAWGTGQGTYEQYF. This chain joins TRBV30 and TRBJ2-7, with 10 bases fitting TRBD1. Germline V CDR1 and CDR2: GTSNPN, SVGIG (reference sequence). The CDR3 runs 14 residues. V shed 5 bases, J shed 2 bases, and the junction held 6 bases outside the gene matches.

V usage is TRBV2 and J usage is TRBJ2-1; 11 bases align to TRBD2. Germline trimming cut 3 bases from V and 0 bases from J; bases unmatched to any gene: 7. The CDR3 sequence is 18 residues long. Germline V gene lookup returns CDR1 SNHLY and CDR2 FYNNEI. In DNA, the CDR3 is TGTGCCAGCAGTGAGGGGACTAGCGGTGACAGCTCCTACAATGAGCAGTTCTTC. This gives the protein CASSEGTSGDSSYNEQFF. The whole variable domain, remainder taken from reference TRBV2 and TRBJ2-1, is EPEVTQTPSHQVTQMGQEVILRCVPISNHLYFYWYRQILGQKVEFLVSFYNNEISEKSEIFDDQFSVERPDGSNFTLKIRSTKLEDSAMYFCASSEGTSGDSSYNEQFFGPGTRLTVL.

The sample holds one count of this clone. This chain connects TRBV19 to TRBJ1-1; a possible D gene is TRBD1 (6 bases). Trimming removed 3 bases at V and 0 bases at J, with 8 bases between. In germline, CDR1 is LNHDA, CDR2 SQIVND (reference sequence). This CDR3 is built from 14 residues. Here the CDR3 DNA reads TGTGCCAGTAGTATGAGGGGGATGAACACTGAAGCTTTCTTT. As protein: CASSMRGMNTEAFF.

The table lists this clone with a few counts. The chain is built from TRBV6-1 and TRBJ2-7, with D unclear. The ends were cut back, 1 base at V and 5 bases at J, with 6 bases in the middle. Germline loops: CDR1 MNHNS, CDR2 SASEGT. This CDR3 is built from 12 residues. The CDR3 is CASSEVVHEQYF. The CDR3 region has the DNA TGTGCCAGCAGTGAAGTAGTTCACGAGCAGTACTTC.

The genes are TRBV4-1 and TRBJ2-2, with TRBD2 matching over 15 bases. The CDR3 length is 18 residues. Germline CDR1 and CDR2: MGHRA and YSYEKL. V was pared by 3 bases and J by 2 bases, with 4 bases of the junction left unmatched. The CDR3 reads CASSQAGLAGGNTGELFF. The CDR3 region has the DNA TGCGCCAGCAGCCAGGCGGGACTAGCGGGAGGCAACACCGGGGAGCTGTTTTTT.